These T cell receptor beta chains were read from a single sample in a study of neurological immune-mediated disorders. In TCRdb, the 5' RACE reads were re-called with MiXCR into one record per CDR3 protein. Counted here are roughly 60,000 distinct CDR3 sequences, around 5.2% occurring once; the ten biggest clones make up roughly 3.4%. Sequencing input: PBMCs. The receptor set was obtained from a woman aged 45-65 years with multiple sclerosis. Both conserved end residues are part of each CDR3. The D gene is left open where the match is weak. The size field is filled for only some rows; it gives once, few, many or a size class.

>TRBJ1-2|TRBV6-2/TRBV6-3|many|-
CASSGPDRTNYGYTF
TGTGCCAGCAGTGGCCCCGACAGGACTAACTATGGCTACACCTTC
>TRBJ1-5|TRBV20-1|many|-
CSASSPKGRAQPQHF
TGCAGTGCTAGTTCTCCTAAAGGGAGGGCCCAGCCCCAGCATTTT
>TRBJ1-4|TRBV25-1|many|-
CASSEPGDPKLFF
TGTGCCAGCAGTGAACCCGGGGACCCAAAACTGTTTTTT
>TRBJ2-7|TRBV4-1|-|-
CASSQDPPGLGKKQYF
TGCGCCAGCAGCCAAGACCCTCCGGGACTGGGTAAGAAGCAGTACTTC
>TRBJ1-3|TRBV27|many|-
CASSLSHGNTIYF
TGTGCCAGCAGTTTAAGTCATGGAAACACCATATATTTT
>TRBJ2-5|TRBV5-1|many|-
CASSLIYPQETQYF
TGCGCCAGCAGCTTGATCTATCCCCAAGAGACCCAGTACTTC
>TRBJ2-5|TRBV4-3|many|-
CASSQDRAGAETQYF
TGCGCCAGCAGCCAAGATCGGGCGGGGGCGGAGACCCAGTACTTC
>TRBJ2-5|TRBV5-6|many|-
CASSLATVQETQYF
TGTGCCAGCAGCTTGGCGACAGTACAAGAGACCCAGTACTTC
>TRBJ2-7|TRBV28|many|-
CASSPPGPAGRYEQYF
TGTGCCAGCAGTCCTCCAGGGCCAGCGGGCCGCTACGAGCAGTACTTC
>TRBJ1-5|TRBV29-1|many|-
CSVGDSNQPQHF
TGCAGCGTTGGGGATAGCAATCAGCCCCAGCATTTT
>TRBJ1-2|TRBV5-1|many|-
CASSTTGVGYTF
TGCGCCAGCAGCACCACCGGGGTTGGCTACACCTTC
>TRBJ2-4|TRBV7-9|few|-
CASSFDGIVHIQYF
TGTGCCAGCAGCTTTGACGGGATTGTCCACATTCAGTACTTC
>TRBJ2-5|TRBV6-6|many|TRBD2
CASSYPSGGLGETQYF
TGTGCCAGCAGTTACCCTAGCGGGGGCCTAGGGGAGACCCAGTACTTC
>TRBJ1-1|TRBV10-3|many|-
CAISEGGRTEAFF
TGTGCCATCAGTGAGGGGGGCAGGACTGAAGCTTTCTTT
>TRBJ2-5|TRBV11-2|many|-
CASSFGSQETQYF
TGTGCCAGCAGCTTTGGCAGTCAAGAGACCCAGTACTTC
>TRBJ2-5|TRBV10-3|many|-
CAIRGTGTTGETQYF
TGTGCCATCAGAGGAACCGGGACCACCGGAGAGACCCAGTACTTC
>TRBJ1-5|TRBV7-8|-|-
CASSSYPNQPQHF
TGTGCCAGCAGCTCCTACCCAAATCAGCCCCAGCATTTT
>TRBJ2-5|TRBV4-1|many|-
CASSQAPGTHYYF
TGCGCCAGCAGCCAGGCGCCCGGGACCCATTATTACTTC
>TRBJ1-6|TRBV12-3/TRBV12-4|many|-
CASSLQGDSPLHF
TGTGCCAGCAGTTTGCAGGGCGACTCACCCCTCCACTTT
>TRBJ1-2|TRBV20-1|many|TRBD1
CSALTPGQGRTPDGYTF
TGCAGTGCGCTAACTCCGGGACAGGGCCGAACTCCGGATGGCTACACCTTC
>TRBJ2-3|TRBV4-3|many|-
CASSDSGQREDTQYF
TGCGCCAGCAGCGACTCCGGCCAAAGGGAAGATACGCAGTATTTT
>TRBJ1-1|TRBV12-3/TRBV12-4|many|TRBD1
CASSRTGLVEAFF
TGTGCCAGCAGTCGGACAGGGTTGGTTGAAGCTTTCTTT
>TRBJ2-3|TRBV20-1|many|TRBD2
CSAKPDSGDSTDTQYF
TGCAGTGCCAAGCCTGATAGCGGGGATTCCACAGATACGCAGTATTTT
>TRBJ2-1|TRBV10-3|many|-
CAISTNNEQFF
TGTGCCATCAGTACCAACAATGAGCAGTTCTTC
>TRBJ2-5|TRBV20-1|many|TRBD2
CSGEPLSGGFNLETQYF
TGCAGTGGGGAGCCCCTTAGCGGGGGATTTAACCTGGAGACCCAGTACTTC
>TRBJ1-3|TRBV28|many|TRBD1
CASSLLIIRGQGKPGNTIYF
TGTGCCAGCAGTTTATTGATCATCCGGGGACAGGGGAAGCCTGGAAACACCATATATTTT
>TRBJ2-3|TRBV7-8|-|TRBD2
CASSLGRGGGYTDTQYF
TGTGCCAGCAGCTTAGGTCGGGGCGGGGGGTATACAGATACGCAGTATTTT
>TRBJ1-1|TRBV7-8|many|-
CASSLVAGSMNTEAFF
TGTGCCAGCAGCTTAGTTGCGGGCTCCATGAACACTGAAGCTTTCTTT
>TRBJ2-7|TRBV6-2/TRBV6-3|medium-sized|TRBD1
CASRRPGTGVYEQYF
TGTGCCAGCAGGCGACCCGGGACAGGAGTCTACGAGCAGTACTTC
>TRBJ2-1|TRBV9|many|-
CASSEGGGDGYNEQFF
TGTGCCAGCAGCGAGGGAGGGGGGGACGGATACAATGAGCAGTTCTTC
>TRBJ2-5|TRBV12-3/TRBV12-4|many|-
CASAEGQQETQYF
TGTGCCAGCGCCGAGGGGCAGCAAGAGACCCAGTACTTC
>TRBJ2-3|TRBV20-1|many|-
CSATRSSDTQYF
TGCAGTGCTACTAGAAGCTCGGATACGCAGTATTTT
>TRBJ1-5|TRBV6-2/TRBV6-3|many|TRBD1
CASSRDRSYQPQHF
TGTGCCAGCAGCCGGGACAGAAGCTATCAGCCCCAGCATTTT
>TRBJ1-6|TRBV12-3/TRBV12-4|many|-
CASSLGQGSSPLHF
TGTGCCAGCAGTTTAGGGCAGGGGTCTTCACCCCTCCACTTT
>TRBJ2-3|TRBV12-3/TRBV12-4|many|-
CASSPTGPTQYF
TGTGCCAGCAGTCCAACCGGTCCTACGCAGTATTTT
>TRBJ1-5|TRBV27|many|-
CASSLTGNQPQHF
TGTGCCAGCAGCCTTACAGGGAATCAGCCCCAGCATTTT
>TRBJ1-5|TRBV29-1|few|-
CSVGAGPNQPQNF
TGCAGCGTTGGGGCAGGGCCCAATCAGCCCCAGAATTTT
>TRBJ1-6|TRBV4-3|many|-
CASSRAQENSPLHF
TGCGCCAGCAGCCGTGCGCAGGAGAATTCACCCCTCCACTTT
>TRBJ1-1|TRBV7-9|many|-
CASSLTGVRGAFF
TGTGCCAGCAGCCTTACGGGGGTCCGCGGAGCTTTCTTT
>TRBJ2-5|TRBV5-1|-|-
CASSLSSRREETQYF
TGCGCCAGCAGCTTGAGTAGTAGAAGGGAGGAGACCCAGTACTTC
>TRBJ2-2|TRBV12-5|many|TRBD1
CASGSGTGETGELFF
TGTGCTAGTGGTTCAGGGACAGGGGAGACCGGGGAGCTGTTTTTT
>TRBJ1-1|TRBV3-1|few|-
CASSQDPFGAFF
TGTGCCAGCAGCCAAGACCCCTTCGGGGCTTTCTTT
>TRBJ2-5|TRBV9|many|-
CASSVSGGETQYF
TGTGCCAGCAGCGTTTCAGGTGGGGAGACCCAGTACTTC
>TRBJ2-5|TRBV5-1|-|-
CASSPEGDPRETQYF
TGCGCCAGCAGCCCGGAGGGGGACCCCAGAGAGACCCAGTACTTC
>TRBJ2-5|TRBV25-1|many|-
CASSGQYQETQYF
TGTGCCAGCAGTGGGCAGTACCAAGAGACCCAGTACTTC
>TRBJ2-2|TRBV6-6|many|TRBD1
CASSFQGTGVAGELFF
TGTGCCAGCAGCTTTCAGGGGACAGGGGTCGCCGGGGAGCTGTTTTTT
>TRBJ2-2|TRBV7-9|many|TRBD1
CASSFYTGDGELFF
TGTGCCAGCAGCTTTTACACAGGGGACGGGGAGCTGTTTTTT